This T cell receptor beta chain derives from a study of blood T cell repertoires in COVID-19. Study context: Donors in the United States, Italy and Spain gave samples during acute or convalescent COVID-19. The analysed material was cDNA or gDNA that came from T cells, B-cell-depleted T cells, or PBMCs.

Cohorts were assigned according to the clinical history that participants reported. Original handling: By means of reference gene primer amplification, nucleated cell counts were estimated. Using immunoSEQ multiplex PCR, the repertoire was profiled, and TCRdb retains in-frame clones only, with some absent. That table is the source of V, J and clone size, and D and trimming were worked out from the DNA. The sample lists approximately 240,000 clones, about 85% seen once, with about 6% in the top ten. V dropped 3 bases and J dropped 0 bases, with 15 bases sitting between them. CDR1 is MDHEN, CDR2 SYDVKM, per germline. This CDR3 comprises 18 residues.

The chain combines TRBV28 with TRBJ1-6; D not certain. The material sequenced was PBMCs or T cells enriched from blood (not recorded which). This receptor was taken from a woman in her 30s with acute COVID-19. CDR3 protein: CASSLRGTISSYNSPLHF. In nucleotides, the CDR3 is TGTGCCAGCAGTTTGAGAGGCACGATAAGCTCCTATAATTCACCCCTCCACTTT. Variable domain in full (rest from reference TRBV28 and TRBJ1-6): DVKVTQSSRYLVKRTGEKVFLECVQDMDHENMFWYRQDPGLGLRLIYFSYDVKMKEKGDIPEGYSVSREKKERFSLILESASTNQTSMYLCASSLRGTISSYNSPLHFGNGTRLTVT.